The 6 T cell receptor beta chains given below trace back to one sample, sequenced in a study of blood T cells in healthy people across ages. A second roughly 7 to 11 cycle PCR used barcoded and J-beta primers. MiXCR was run by TCRdb on the 5' RACE reads, yielding one entry per CDR3 protein. The sample contains hundreds of thousands of distinct CDR3 sequences, roughly 60% of which appear only once. Sequencing input: blood. Receptors were obtained from a man in his thirties or forties in good health.

The V and J genes are TRBV20-1 and TRBJ2-7; 8 bases map to TRBD1. Looked up from germline, CDR1 is DFQATT and CDR2 is SNEGSKA (reference sequence). The CDR3 covers 13 residues. J gave up 2 bases and V 3 bases, and 3 bases lay outside the gene matches. The CDR3 region is CSASQDRAYEQYF. CDR3 nucleotide sequence: TGCAGTGCTAGTCAGGACAGGGCCTACGAGCAGTACTTC.

The rearrangement links TRBV12-3 or TRBV12-4 to TRBJ1-4; 7 bases agree with TRBD1. The CDR3 contains 13 residues. Unmatched junction bases numbered 4, after V lost 2 bases and J lost 10 bases. The CDR3 DNA is TGTGCCAGCAGTTTAAGCGGGGACAGAAAACTGTTTTTT. Its protein product is CASSLSGDRKLFF.

Ten or more counts support this clonotype. V is TRBV12-3 or TRBV12-4 and J is TRBJ2-5; 9 bases are shared with TRBD1. V lost 3 bases to trimming and J lost 1 base; unmatched junction nucleotides: 3. The CDR3 totals 15 residues. CDR3: CASSLDRGGQETQYF. In nucleotides, the CDR3 is TGTGCCAGCAGTTTGGACAGGGGAGGCCAAGAGACCCAGTACTTC.

The V call is TRBV7-9, the J call TRBJ2-4, with D perhaps matching TRBD1 (6 bases). The CDR3 sequence is 17 residues long. V was clipped by 4 bases and J by 4 bases, with 20 bases between them. CDR1 and CDR2 (germline): SEHNR, FQNEAQ (reference sequence). CDR3 nucleotide sequence: TGTGCCAGCAGCTCTACCGCATTTCGGGACACTAAAAACATTCAGTACTTC. Encoded protein: CASSSTAFRDTKNIQYF.

V usage is TRBV25-1 and J usage is TRBJ2-1, with TRBD2 matching over 7 bases. Trimming cost V 6 bases and J 0 bases; bases outside gene matches: 8. The length of the CDR3 is 16 residues. From germline, CDR1 is MGHDK and CDR2 SYGVNS. This CDR3 reads CASSKGRESSYNEQFF. The CDR3, as DNA: TGTGCCAGCAGCAAGGGGCGGGAGTCCTCCTACAATGAGCAGTTCTTC.

This clonotype was counted ten times or more. V usage is TRBV18 and J usage is TRBJ1-1; D gene uncertain. Germline V gene lookup returns CDR1 KGHSH and CDR2 LQKENI. CDR3 length: 13 residues. Trimming shortened V by 8 bases and J by 1 base, and 11 bases separated the two germline ends. This CDR3 reads CASRKEGNTEAFF. In nucleotides, the CDR3 is TGTGCCAGCCGAAAGGAGGGGAACACTGAAGCTTTCTTT.